The clone carrying this T cell receptor (beta chain) appeared a few times. Its antigen remains unidentified. The J segment lost 5 bases and the V segment lost 6 bases, leaving 5 bases of the junction unmatched. Germline values: CDR1 MNHEY, CDR2 SVGAGI. The CDR3 spans 13 residues. The sample originates from a study of cytomegalovirus exposure and HLA in healthy donors. Overall study context: The Caucasian-associated ancestry cluster held over 80% of a few hundred genotyped donors. Study observations and caveats: The records held CMV serostatus as the only immune exposure information.

The primer mix had 60 Vbeta and 13 Jbeta primers. Sequencing was performed with immunoSEQ multiplex PCR; in TCRdb, only in-frame clones are kept and a portion is missing. The sample consists of 90,000 to 120,000 clones, 9.5% to 13% of them appearing once. The clonotype was recovered from a man aged 35 to 55 in good health and CMV-seropositive. This chain joins TRBV6-5 and TRBJ1-2, with 8 positions matching TRBD1. Sequencing was carried out using PBMCs. The CDR3 protein is CASRRGQVYGYTF. The CDR3 DNA reads as TGTGCCAGCAGACGGGGACAGGTTTATGGCTACACCTTC.